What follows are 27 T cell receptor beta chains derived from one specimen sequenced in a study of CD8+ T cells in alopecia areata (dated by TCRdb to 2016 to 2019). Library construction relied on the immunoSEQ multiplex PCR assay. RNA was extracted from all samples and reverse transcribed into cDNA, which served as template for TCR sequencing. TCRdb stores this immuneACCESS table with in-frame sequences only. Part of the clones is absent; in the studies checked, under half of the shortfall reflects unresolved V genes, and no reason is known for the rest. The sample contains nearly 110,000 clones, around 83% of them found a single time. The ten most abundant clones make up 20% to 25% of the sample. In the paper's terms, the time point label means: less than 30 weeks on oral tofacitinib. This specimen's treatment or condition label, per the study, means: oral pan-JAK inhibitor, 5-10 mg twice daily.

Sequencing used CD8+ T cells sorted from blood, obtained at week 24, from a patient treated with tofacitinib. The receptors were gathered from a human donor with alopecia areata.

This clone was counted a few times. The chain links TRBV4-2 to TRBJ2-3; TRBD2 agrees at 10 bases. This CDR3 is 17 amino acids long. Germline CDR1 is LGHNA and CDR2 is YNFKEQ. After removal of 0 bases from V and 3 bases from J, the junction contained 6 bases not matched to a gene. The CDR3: CASSQDPSGGATDTQYF. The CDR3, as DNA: TGTGCCAGCAGCCAAGACCCAAGCGGGGGGGCAACAGATACGCAGTATTTT.

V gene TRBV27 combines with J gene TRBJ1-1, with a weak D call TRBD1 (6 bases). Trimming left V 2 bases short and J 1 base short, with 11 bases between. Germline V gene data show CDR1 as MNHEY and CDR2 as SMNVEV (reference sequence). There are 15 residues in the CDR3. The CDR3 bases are TGTGCCAGCAGTTTACTTTGGGGACAGAACACTGAAGCTTTCTTT. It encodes CASSLLWGQNTEAFF.

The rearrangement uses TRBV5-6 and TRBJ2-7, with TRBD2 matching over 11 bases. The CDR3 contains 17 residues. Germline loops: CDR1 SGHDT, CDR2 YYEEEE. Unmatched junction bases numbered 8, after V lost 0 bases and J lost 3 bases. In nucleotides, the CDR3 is TGTGCCAGCAGCTTGGTAGCGGGGGGGCTAAAGAGCTACGAGCAGTACTTC. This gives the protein CASSLVAGGLKSYEQYF.

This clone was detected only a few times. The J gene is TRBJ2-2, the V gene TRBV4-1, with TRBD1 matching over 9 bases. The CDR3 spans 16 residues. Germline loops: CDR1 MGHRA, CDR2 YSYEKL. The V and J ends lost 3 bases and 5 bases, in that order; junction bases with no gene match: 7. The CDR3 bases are TGCGCCAGCAGCCAGTCTGGGACAGGGAGGACCGGGGAGCTGTTTTTT. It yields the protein CASSQSGTGRTGELFF.

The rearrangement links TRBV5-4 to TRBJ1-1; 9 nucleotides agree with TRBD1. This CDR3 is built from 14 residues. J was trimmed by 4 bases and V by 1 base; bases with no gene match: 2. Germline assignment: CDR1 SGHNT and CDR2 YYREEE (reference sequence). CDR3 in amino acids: CASSLTGGGTEAFF. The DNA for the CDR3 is TGTGCCAGCAGCTTGACAGGGGGCGGCACTGAAGCTTTCTTT. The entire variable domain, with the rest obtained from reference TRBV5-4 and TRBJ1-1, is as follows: ETGVTQSPTHLIKTRGQQVTLRCSSQSGHNTVSWYQQALGQGPQFIFQYYREEENGRGNFPPRFSGLQFPNYSSELNVNALELDDSALYLCASSLTGGGTEAFFGQGTRLTVV.

The CDR3 loop reads CASSDDPGGAQHF. The CDR3 nucleotides are TGTGCCAGCAGCGATGACCCGGGAGGGGCCCAGCATTTT. This chain links TRBV9 with TRBJ1-5; TRBD1 might be the D (5 bases). Trimming shortened V by 3 bases and J by 11 bases, and 15 bases separated the two germline ends. The germline CDR1 and CDR2 sequences are SGDLS and YYNGEE. CDR3 length: 13 amino acids.

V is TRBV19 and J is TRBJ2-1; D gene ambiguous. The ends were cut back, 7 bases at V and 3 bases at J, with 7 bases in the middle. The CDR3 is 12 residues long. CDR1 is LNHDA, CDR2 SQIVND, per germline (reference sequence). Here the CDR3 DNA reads TGTGCCAGTATCGGTAACTACAATGAGCAGTTCTTC. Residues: CASIGNYNEQFF.

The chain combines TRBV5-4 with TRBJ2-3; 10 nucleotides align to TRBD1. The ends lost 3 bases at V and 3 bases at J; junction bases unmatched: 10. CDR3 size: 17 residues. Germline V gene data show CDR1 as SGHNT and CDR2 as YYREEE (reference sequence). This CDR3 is CASSSLTGGEGTDTQYF. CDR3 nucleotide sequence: TGTGCCAGCAGCTCCCTGACAGGGGGCGAGGGAACAGATACGCAGTATTTT. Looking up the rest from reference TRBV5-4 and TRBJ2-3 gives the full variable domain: ETGVTQSPTHLIKTRGQQVTLRCSSQSGHNTVSWYQQALGQGPQFIFQYYREEENGRGNFPPRFSGLQFPNYSSELNVNALELDDSALYLCASSSLTGGEGTDTQYFGPGTRLTVL.

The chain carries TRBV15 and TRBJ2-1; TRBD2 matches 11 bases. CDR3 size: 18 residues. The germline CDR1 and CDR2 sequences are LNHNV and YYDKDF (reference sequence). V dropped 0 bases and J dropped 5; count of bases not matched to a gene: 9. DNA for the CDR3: TGTGCCACCAGCAGAGATAGCCCTCTAGCGGGGGGTGACAATGAGCAGTTCTTC. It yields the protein CATSRDSPLAGGDNEQFF.

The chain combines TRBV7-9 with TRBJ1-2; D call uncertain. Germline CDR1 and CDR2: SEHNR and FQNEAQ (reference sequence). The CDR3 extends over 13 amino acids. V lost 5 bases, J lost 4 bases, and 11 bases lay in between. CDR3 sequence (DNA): TGTGCCAGCAGCAAGGCCGAGCCCTATGGCTACACCTTC. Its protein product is CASSKAEPYGYTF.

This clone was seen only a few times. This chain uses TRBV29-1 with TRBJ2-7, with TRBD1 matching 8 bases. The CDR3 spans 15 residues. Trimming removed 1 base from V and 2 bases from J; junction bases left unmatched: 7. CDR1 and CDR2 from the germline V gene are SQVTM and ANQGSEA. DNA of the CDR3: TGCAGCGTTGAAGCAACAGGGGGATTCGCCTACGAGCAGTACTTC. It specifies CSVEATGGFAYEQYF.

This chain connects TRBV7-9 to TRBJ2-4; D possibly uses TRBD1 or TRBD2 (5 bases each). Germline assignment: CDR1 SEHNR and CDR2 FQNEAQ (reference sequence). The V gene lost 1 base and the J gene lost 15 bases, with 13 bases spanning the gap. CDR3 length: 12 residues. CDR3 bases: TGTGCCAGCAGCTTAGGGGACGAGGTCGCGTACTTC. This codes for CASSLGDEVAYF.

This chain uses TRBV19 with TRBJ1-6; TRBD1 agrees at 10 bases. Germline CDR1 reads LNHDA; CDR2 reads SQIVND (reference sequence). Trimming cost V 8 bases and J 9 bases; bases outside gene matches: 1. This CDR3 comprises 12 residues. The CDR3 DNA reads TGTGCCAGTGGGACAGGGGCTTCACCCCTCCACTTT. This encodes CASGTGASPLHF.

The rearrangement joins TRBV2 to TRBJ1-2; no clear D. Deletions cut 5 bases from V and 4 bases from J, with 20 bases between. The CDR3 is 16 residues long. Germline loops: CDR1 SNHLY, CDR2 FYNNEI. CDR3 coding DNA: TGTGCCAGCAGTAGAAAGTTAGAAAGAGATGCCTATGGCTACACCTTC. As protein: CASSRKLERDAYGYTF.

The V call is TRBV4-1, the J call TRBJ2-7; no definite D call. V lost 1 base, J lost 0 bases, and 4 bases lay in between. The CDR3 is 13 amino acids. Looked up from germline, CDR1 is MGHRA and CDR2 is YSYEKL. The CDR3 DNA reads TGCGCCAGCAGCCAAGCCATCTCCTACGAGCAGTACTTC. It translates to CASSQAISYEQYF.

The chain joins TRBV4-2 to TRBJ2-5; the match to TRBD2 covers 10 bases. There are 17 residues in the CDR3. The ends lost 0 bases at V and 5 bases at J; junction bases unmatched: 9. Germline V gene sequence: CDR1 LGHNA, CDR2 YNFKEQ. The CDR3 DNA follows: TGTGCCAGCAGCCAAGAAGCGGGGGGGCCTGGGAGTGAGACCCAGTACTTC. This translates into CASSQEAGGPGSETQYF.

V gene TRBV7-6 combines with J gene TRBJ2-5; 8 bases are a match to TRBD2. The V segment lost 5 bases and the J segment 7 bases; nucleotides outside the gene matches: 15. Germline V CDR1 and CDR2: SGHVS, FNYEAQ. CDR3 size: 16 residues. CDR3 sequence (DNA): TGTGCCAGCAGCCCTGGACTAGCTGGGGTCGGGGGGACCCAGTACTTC. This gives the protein CASSPGLAGVGGTQYF.

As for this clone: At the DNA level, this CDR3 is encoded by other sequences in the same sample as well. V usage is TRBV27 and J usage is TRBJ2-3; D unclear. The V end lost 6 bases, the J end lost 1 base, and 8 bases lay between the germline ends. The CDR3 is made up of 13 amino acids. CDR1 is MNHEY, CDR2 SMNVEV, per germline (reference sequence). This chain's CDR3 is CASSLGGTDTQYF. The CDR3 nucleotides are TGTGCCAGCAGCCTAGGAGGCACAGATACGCAGTATTTT.

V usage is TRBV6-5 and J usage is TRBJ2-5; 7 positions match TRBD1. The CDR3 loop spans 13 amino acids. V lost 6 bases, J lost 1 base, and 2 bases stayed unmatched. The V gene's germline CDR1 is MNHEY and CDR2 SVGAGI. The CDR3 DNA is TGTGCCAGCAGGGGACAGCTCCAAGAGACCCAGTACTTC. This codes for CASRGQLQETQYF.

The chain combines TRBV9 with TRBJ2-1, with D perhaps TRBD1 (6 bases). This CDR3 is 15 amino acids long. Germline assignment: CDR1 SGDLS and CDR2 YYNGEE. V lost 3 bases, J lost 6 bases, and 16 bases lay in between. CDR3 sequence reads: CASSASGTSVNEQFF. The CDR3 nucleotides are TGTGCCAGCAGCGCCTCCGGGACATCGGTCAATGAGCAGTTCTTC.

The CDR3 reads CASSRTGSNEKLFF. The CDR3 DNA follows: TGCGCCAGCAGCCGGACAGGCTCTAATGAAAAACTGTTTTTT. The chain employs TRBV4-1 and TRBJ1-4, with TRBD1 matching over 7 bases. Germline lookup yields CDR1 MGHRA and CDR2 YSYEKL. V shed 4 bases, J shed 3 bases, and the junction held 2 bases outside the gene matches. This CDR3 spans 14 amino acids.

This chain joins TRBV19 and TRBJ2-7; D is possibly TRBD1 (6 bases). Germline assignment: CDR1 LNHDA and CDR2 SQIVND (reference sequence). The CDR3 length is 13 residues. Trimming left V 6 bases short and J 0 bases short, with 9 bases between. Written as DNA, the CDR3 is TGTGCCAGTAGGGACAGAAGCTCCTACGAGCAGTACTTC. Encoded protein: CASRDRSSYEQYF.

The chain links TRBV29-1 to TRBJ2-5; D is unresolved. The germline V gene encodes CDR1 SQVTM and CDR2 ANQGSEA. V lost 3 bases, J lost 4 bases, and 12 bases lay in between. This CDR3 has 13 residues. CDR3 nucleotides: TGCAGCGTTGACTTTGGCAGCCTAGAGACCCAGTACTTC. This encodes CSVDFGSLETQYF.

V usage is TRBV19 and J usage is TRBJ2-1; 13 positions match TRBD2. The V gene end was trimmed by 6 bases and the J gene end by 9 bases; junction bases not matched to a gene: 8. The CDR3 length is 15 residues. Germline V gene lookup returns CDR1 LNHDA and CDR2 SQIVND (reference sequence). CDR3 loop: CASRPLAGGPIEQFF. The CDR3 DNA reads TGTGCCAGTAGACCACTAGCGGGGGGGCCGATTGAGCAGTTCTTC.

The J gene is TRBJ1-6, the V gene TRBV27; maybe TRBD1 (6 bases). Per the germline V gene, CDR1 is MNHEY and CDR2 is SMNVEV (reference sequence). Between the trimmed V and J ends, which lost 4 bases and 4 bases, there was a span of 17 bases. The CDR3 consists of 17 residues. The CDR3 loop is CASSSLSGQNYNSPLHF. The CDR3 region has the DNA TGTGCCAGCAGTTCTCTAAGCGGACAGAATTATAATTCACCCCTCCACTTT.

In DNA form, the CDR3 reads TGTGCCAGCAGCTTGGGACAGGGCTGGTACGAGCAGTACTTC. It codes for CASSLGQGWYEQYF. The chain carries TRBV7-2 and TRBJ2-7; TRBD1 matches 9 bases. CDR1 and CDR2 from the germline V gene are SGHTA and FQGNSA. CDR3 size: 14 residues. V shed 3 bases and J 4 bases; nucleotides not matched to a gene: 4. The entire variable domain, with the rest obtained from reference TRBV7-2 and TRBJ2-7, is as follows: GAGVSQSPSNKVTEKGKDVELRCDPISGHTALYWYRQSLGQGLEFLIYFQGNSAPDKSGLPSDRFSAERTGGSVSTLTIQRTQQEDSAVYLCASSLGQGWYEQYFGPGTRLTVT.

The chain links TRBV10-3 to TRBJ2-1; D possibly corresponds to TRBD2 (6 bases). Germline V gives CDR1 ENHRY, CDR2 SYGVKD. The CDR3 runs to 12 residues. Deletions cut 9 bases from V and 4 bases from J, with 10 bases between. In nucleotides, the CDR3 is TGTGCCATGGGAGGTTCTTACAATGAGCAGTTCTTC. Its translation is CAMGGSYNEQFF.